These 17 T cell receptor beta chains were sequenced from one sample in a study of CD8+ T cells in alopecia areata. As for treatment: oral pan-JAK inhibitor, 5-10 mg twice daily. Sequencing relied on a cDNA template that was reverse transcribed from extracted RNA. Sequencing used immunoSEQ multiplex PCR; TCRdb keeps in-frame clones, though not all of them. This table holds roughly 100,000 clones, 85% to 90% found once. The sequencing used CD8+ T cells sorted from blood, collected at approximately week 30, from a patient treated with tofacitinib. All receptors derive from a human donor with alopecia areata.

The chain is built from TRBV27 and TRBJ2-5; D is ambiguous. The end of the DNA fits TRBJ2-7 better, so the J call may be wrong. The CDR3 extends over 13 amino acids. The V gene's germline CDR1 is MNHEY and CDR2 SMNVEV (reference sequence). The CDR3 DNA follows: TGTGCCAGCAGTTTATCCCGGCACTACGAGCAGTACTTC. Protein product: CASSLSRHYEQYF.

V is TRBV2 and J is TRBJ2-7, with TRBD2 identical over 7 bases. This CDR3 comprises 16 residues. Germline V CDR1 and CDR2: SNHLY, FYNNEI. J gave up 1 base and V 10 bases, and 16 bases lay outside the gene matches. CDR3 DNA sequence: TGTGCCACGGGCGGCCGTGGACGGGAGGCTTCCTACGAGCAGTACTTC. It codes for CATGGRGREASYEQYF.

The chain is built from TRBV27 and TRBJ2-3; possible D gene TRBD1, 6 bases. The germline V gene encodes CDR1 MNHEY and CDR2 SMNVEV (reference sequence). With 3 bases removed from V and 8 bases from J, the gap between germline ends came to 12 bases. The CDR3 is made up of 13 amino acids. The CDR3 region has the DNA TGTGCCAGCAGTTTGGGGGCGTCAGGTACGCAGTATTTT. Translating it yields CASSLGASGTQYF.

The chain uses TRBV30 and TRBJ1-3; D is ambiguous. V lost 5 bases to trimming and J lost 0 bases, with 11 bases between them. Looked up from germline, CDR1 is GTSNPN and CDR2 is SVGIG (reference sequence). This CDR3 contains 14 residues. CDR3 sequence reads: CAWAGLYSGNTIYF. The CDR3 DNA reads TGTGCCTGGGCCGGACTGTACTCTGGAAACACCATATATTTT.

On this clone itself: Other nucleotide sequences from this sample produce the same CDR3. The CDR3 nucleotides read TGTGCCAGCAGCCAAGAGGGCAGGGGAAGGTACGAGCAGTACTTC. Translation: CASSQEGRGRYEQYF. The chain is built from TRBV4-2 and TRBJ2-7; possible D gene TRBD1, 6 bases. The V gene lost 0 bases and the J gene lost 4 bases, with 13 bases spanning the gap. Germline CDR1 reads LGHNA; CDR2 reads YNFKEQ. The CDR3 is made up of 15 amino acids.

This chain uses TRBV21-1 with TRBJ1-1. TRBV21-1 is assigned pseudogene status. The CDR3 covers 13 residues. The CDR3 nucleotides are TGTGCCAGCAGCAAAGGGATGAACACTGAAGCTTTCTTT. This translates into CASSKGMNTEAFF.

The gene calls are TRBV6-5 and TRBJ2-7, with D possibly TRBD2 on 5 matching bases. The V and J ends lost 3 bases and 5 bases respectively, with 11 bases between them. Germline V gives CDR1 MNHEY, CDR2 SVGAGI. The CDR3 contains 13 residues. The DNA of the CDR3 is TGTGCCAGCAGTTATACGTTAGCGAACGAGCAGTACTTC. Translating gives CASSYTLANEQYF.

The V gene is TRBV29-1, the J gene TRBJ2-2; the D gene is possibly TRBD1 (6 bases). V was pared by 0 bases and J by 2 bases, with 16 bases between. The germline gives CDR1 SQVTM, CDR2 ANQGSEA. The CDR3 totals 17 residues. As DNA, the CDR3 is TGCAGCGTTGAAGATCGTTTTACAGGGACAAACACCGGGGAGCTGTTTTTT. It encodes CSVEDRFTGTNTGELFF.

This chain links TRBV6-1 with TRBJ2-1; weak D call: TRBD2 (6 bases). The CDR3 totals 15 residues. CDR1 is MNHNS, CDR2 SASEGT, per germline. The V and J ends lost 1 base and 10 bases respectively, with 17 bases between them. DNA for the CDR3: TGTGCCAGCAGTGAAGATGGCGGGACTTCACGCGAGCAGTTCTTC. This codes for CASSEDGGTSREQFF.

This chain links TRBV30 with TRBJ2-7, with 9 nucleotides matching TRBD1. Germline CDR1 GTSNPN, CDR2 SVGIG (reference sequence). Unmatched junction bases numbered 9, after V lost 0 bases and J lost 6 bases. The CDR3 extends over 15 amino acids. The CDR3 sequence is CAWSVLGGQGTEQYF. CDR3 coding DNA: TGTGCCTGGAGTGTACTAGGAGGACAGGGGACCGAGCAGTACTTC. The full variable domain, in which reference TRBV30 and TRBJ2-7 provide the parts outside the CDR3, is SQTIHQWPATLVQPVGSPLSLECTVEGTSNPNLYWYRQAAGRGLQLLFYSVGIGQISSEVPQNLSASRPQDRQFILSSKKLLLSDSGFYLCAWSVLGGQGTEQYFGPGTRLTVT.

J is TRBJ2-7 and V is TRBV7-8; no firm D call. The length of the CDR3 is 11 residues. Trimming cost V 2 bases and J 4 bases, with 3 bases left between them. The germline V gene has CDR1 SGHVS and CDR2 FQNEAQ. CDR3 bases: TGTGCCAGCAGCTTAAAATACGAGCAGTACTTC. This sequence encodes CASSLKYEQYF.

The V call is TRBV29-1, the J call TRBJ2-5; D is possibly TRBD2 (5 bases). Matching the DNA end better, TRBJ2-7 makes the J call doubtful. The CDR3 length is 12 residues. The germline V gene encodes CDR1 SQVTM and CDR2 ANQGSEA. CDR3 in DNA: TGCAGCGTGGGAGAATACTCCTACGAGCAGTACTTC. Translation gives CSVGEYSYEQYF.

This clone was observed a single time. V and J are TRBV4-1 and TRBJ2-7; 9 bases agree with TRBD2. The CDR3 runs 16 residues. Germline loops: CDR1 MGHRA, CDR2 YSYEKL. V lost 3 bases, J lost 5 bases, and 11 bases stayed unmatched. The CDR3 is CASSHSLAGAWDEQYF. The DNA for the CDR3 is TGCGCCAGCAGCCACTCATTAGCGGGAGCCTGGGACGAGCAGTACTTC.

V and J are TRBV27 and TRBJ2-7, with a weak D call TRBD1 (5 bases). There are 18 residues in the CDR3. Germline V gene sequence: CDR1 MNHEY, CDR2 SMNVEV (reference sequence). Trimming took off 0 bases at V and 2 bases at J, with 20 bases between the two ends. As DNA, the CDR3 is TGTGCCAGCAGTTTATCAAGTATGACAGCCCTTAGCCCCTACGAGCAGTACTTC. It codes for CASSLSSMTALSPYEQYF.

In its sample, this clone was seen once. V gene TRBV5-6 combines with J gene TRBJ2-2; D may be TRBD1 or TRBD2 (6 bases each). The germline gives CDR1 SGHDT, CDR2 YYEEEE. Trimming cost V 4 bases and J 3 bases, with 13 bases left between them. There are 15 residues in the CDR3. CDR3 residues: CASSQNGGYTGELFF. CDR3 sequence (DNA): TGTGCCAGCAGCCAAAACGGGGGCTACACCGGGGAGCTGTTTTTT.

This chain joins TRBV27 and TRBJ2-7; the D gene could be TRBD1 or TRBD2 (6 bases each). The V and J ends lost 6 bases and 0 bases respectively, with 15 bases between them. Germline V gene sequence: CDR1 MNHEY, CDR2 SMNVEV (reference sequence). The CDR3 consists of 15 residues. The CDR3: CASRLGGASSYEQYF. In DNA form, the CDR3 reads TGTGCCAGCAGGCTGGGGGGCGCTAGCTCCTACGAGCAGTACTTC.

The chain is built from TRBV19 and TRBJ2-7; maybe TRBD1 (5 bases). This CDR3 region has 14 residues. V lost 7 bases to trimming and J lost 5 bases, with 18 bases between them. CDR1 and CDR2 (germline): LNHDA, SQIVND (reference sequence). The CDR3 region is CASTAGQGLDEQYF. CDR3 nucleotide sequence: TGTGCCAGTACCGCCGGACAAGGGTTGGACGAGCAGTACTTC.